This T cell receptor beta chain was identified in a study of blood T cell repertoires in COVID-19. Across the study: Samples of COVID-19 (acute and convalescent) were obtained from the United States, Italy and Spain. The analysed material was cDNA or gDNA that came from T cells, B-cell-depleted T cells, or PBMCs.

The V gene lost 3 bases and the J gene lost 3 bases, with 8 bases spanning the gap. Germline CDR1 MNHNS, CDR2 SASEGT. The CDR3 sequence is 13 residues long. As originally analysed: Nucleated cell counts were estimated from reference gene primer amplification. Data came from immunoSEQ multiplex PCR; TCRdb stores just in-frame clones and leaves some out. The V and J calls and clone size come from that table; D and trimming were worked out from the DNA. Seen here are 230,000 or so clones, 75% to 85% observed once, and the top ten hold 6.5% to 9%. Those enrolled in Seattle joined during active infection and were followed longitudinally afterward.

The chain employs TRBV6-1 and TRBJ1-2; D is unresolved. This sequence was found in a woman at least 80 years old with COVID-19, enrolled during active disease. The material sequenced was peripheral blood. CDR3 in DNA: TGTGCCAGCAGTGATTATGCAGACTATGGCTACACCTTC. It translates to CASSDYADYGYTF.